This T cell receptor (beta chain) was captured in a study of beta chain features in type 1 diabetes. Study-wide results and caveats: In the patient group, naive, central memory and Treg TCRB repertoires seemed more alike than in the healthy donor group. People with Type 1 diabetes carried modestly yet significantly shorter TCRB CDR3s in all four CD4+ subsets.

The study reverse transcribed the entire isolated RNA, so it sequenced expressed TCRB transcripts. Assay: immunoSEQ multiplex PCR; the TCRdb copy retains only in-frame clones and omits some. The sample carries approximately 170,000 clones, more than 60% recorded once. Concerning this clone: The target antigen is unknown.

Germline loops: CDR1 SQVTM, CDR2 ANQGSEA. This CDR3 comprises 14 residues. The ends were cut back, 0 bases at V and 5 bases at J, with 10 bases in the middle. Purities in excess of 95% were seen in all sorted populations. The sequencing sample was made of naive CD4+ T cells from blood. This receptor was taken from a man aged 25-40 years with type 1 diabetes. The chain carries TRBV29-1 and TRBJ1-4; D ambiguous. The CDR3 is CSVEDSGQNEKLFF. CDR3 nucleotide sequence: TGCAGCGTTGAAGACTCGGGCCAGAATGAAAAACTGTTTTTT.